This T cell receptor (beta chain) was identified in a study of identical twins. Study outcomes and limitations: Abundant beta clonotypes from cord blood bore fewer insertions; memory repertoires lacked this pattern. Low generation-probability sequences were in excess among twin-shared out-of-frame alpha sequences.

Trimming pared 2 bases from V and 2 bases from J, leaving 16 bases between. Germline lookup yields CDR1 MGHRA and CDR2 YSYEKL. The CDR3 contains 17 residues. MiXCR, applied by TCRdb to the 5' RACE reads, yields one record per CDR3 protein. Altogether approximately 410,000 distinct CDR3 sequences are present, about 18% being singletons, with the ten largest covering 12%. This clonotype was observed a few times. No antigen is known for it. Sequenced material: naive T cells sorted from blood. This sequence was found in a man between 50 and 59 years old in good health. This rearrangement joins TRBV4-1 to TRBJ1-3, with D perhaps matching TRBD1 (6 bases). This CDR3 reads CASSQLPQGMAGNTIYF. The CDR3 DNA reads as TGCGCCAGCAGCCAACTCCCCCAGGGGATGGCTGGAAACACCATATATTTT.